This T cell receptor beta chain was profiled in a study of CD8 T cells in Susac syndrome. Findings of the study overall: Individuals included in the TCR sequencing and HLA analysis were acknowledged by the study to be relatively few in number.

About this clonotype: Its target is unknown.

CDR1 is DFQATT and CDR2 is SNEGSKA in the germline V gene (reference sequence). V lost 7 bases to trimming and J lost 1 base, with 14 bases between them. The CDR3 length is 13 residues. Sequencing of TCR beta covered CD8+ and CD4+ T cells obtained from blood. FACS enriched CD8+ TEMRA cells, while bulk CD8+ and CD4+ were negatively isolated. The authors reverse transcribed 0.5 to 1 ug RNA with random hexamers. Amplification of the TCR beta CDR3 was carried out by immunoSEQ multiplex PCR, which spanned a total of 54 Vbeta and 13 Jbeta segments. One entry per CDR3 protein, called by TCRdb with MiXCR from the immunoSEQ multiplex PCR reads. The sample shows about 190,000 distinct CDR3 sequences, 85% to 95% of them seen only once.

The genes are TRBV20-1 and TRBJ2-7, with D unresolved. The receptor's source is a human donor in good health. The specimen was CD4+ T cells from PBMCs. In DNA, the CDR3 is TGCAGTGTGAGGCCTTCATCGTCCTACGAGCAGTACTTC. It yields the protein CSVRPSSSYEQYF.